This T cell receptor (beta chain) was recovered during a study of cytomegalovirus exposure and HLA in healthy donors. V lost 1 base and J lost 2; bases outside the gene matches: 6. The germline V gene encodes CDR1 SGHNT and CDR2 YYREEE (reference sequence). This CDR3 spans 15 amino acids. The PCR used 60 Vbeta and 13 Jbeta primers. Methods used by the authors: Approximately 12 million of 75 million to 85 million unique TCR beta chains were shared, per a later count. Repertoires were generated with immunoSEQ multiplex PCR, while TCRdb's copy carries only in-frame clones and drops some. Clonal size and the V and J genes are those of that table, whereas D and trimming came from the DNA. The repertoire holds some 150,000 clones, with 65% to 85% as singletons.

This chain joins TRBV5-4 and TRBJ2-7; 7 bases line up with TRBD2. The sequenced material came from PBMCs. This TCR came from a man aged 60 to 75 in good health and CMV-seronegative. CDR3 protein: CASSLKGLSPYEQYF. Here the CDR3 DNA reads TGTGCCAGCAGCTTGAAGGGACTATCGCCCTACGAGCAGTACTTC. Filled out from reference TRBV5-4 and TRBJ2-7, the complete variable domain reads ETGVTQSPTHLIKTRGQQVTLRCSSQSGHNTVSWYQQALGQGPQFIFQYYREEENGRGNFPPRFSGLQFPNYSSELNVNALELDDSALYLCASSLKGLSPYEQYFGPGTRLTVT.